These T cell receptor beta chains were read from a single sample in a study of beta chain features in type 1 diabetes. Repertoires were generated with immunoSEQ multiplex PCR, while TCRdb's copy carries only in-frame clones and drops some. The top ten clones hold 0.53% of a sample with about 15,000 clones, 40% to 55% of them seen once. The specimen sequenced was stem cell memory CD4+ T cells from blood. These receptors originate from a middle-aged woman in good health. Both conserved end residues are part of each CDR3. D genes are given only for firm matches. Clone size is not always given. Where it is, it says once, few, many or a class for expanded clones.

TRBD1 | TRBJ2-3 | - | TRBV27 | CASSLYRGGTQYF | TGTGCCAGCAGTTTATACAGGGGCGGTACGCAGTATTTT
TRBD1 | TRBJ1-1 | - | TRBV18 | CASSPDRAAHTEAFF | TGTGCCAGCTCACCCGACAGGGCGGCTCACACTGAAGCTTTCTTT
- | TRBJ2-3 | - | TRBV6-1 | CASRMRGFDTQYF | TGTGCCAGCCGTATGCGAGGGTTTGATACGCAGTATTTT
TRBD2 | TRBJ2-1 | - | TRBV14 | CASSQALGGYNEQFF | TGTGCCAGCAGCCAAGCGTTGGGGGGGTACAATGAGCAGTTCTTC
- | TRBJ2-7 | few | TRBV20-1 | CSAPGQYEQYF | TGCAGTGCCCCCGGACAGTACGAGCAGTACTTC
- | TRBJ2-5 | - | TRBV6-6 | CASSRRGGQQETQYF | TGTGCCAGCAGCCGCCGGGGGGGACAGCAAGAGACCCAGTACTTC
- | TRBJ1-6 | - | TRBV19 | CASSILGGASPDTLHF | TGTGCCAGTAGTATACTAGGCGGGGCGTCACCTGATACCCTCCACTTT
- | TRBJ1-2 | few | TRBV7-9 | CASSAWRGDSYGYTF | TGTGCCAGCAGCGCCTGGCGGGGCGACTCCTATGGCTACACCTTC
TRBD2 | TRBJ2-1 | - | TRBV2 | CAGGGTGKAGTSGGKYHNEQFF | TGTGCCGGAGGAGGGACAGGGAAAGCAGGGACTAGCGGGGGGAAGTACCACAATGAGCAGTTCTTC
- | TRBJ2-7 | few | TRBV6-5 | CASSDPRETYEQYF | TGTGCCAGCAGCGATCCTAGAGAAACCTACGAGCAGTACTTC
TRBD2 | TRBJ2-1 | - | TRBV5-4 | CASSLQLAGGWSYNEQFF | TGTGCCAGCAGCTTGCAACTAGCGGGGGGTTGGTCCTACAATGAGCAGTTCTTC
TRBD2 | TRBJ2-1 | - | TRBV5-1 | CASSLALPGLAGPSIEQFF | TGCGCCAGCAGCTTGGCCCTACCGGGACTAGCGGGGCCCTCGATAGAGCAGTTCTTC
TRBD2 | TRBJ2-2 | - | TRBV7-8 | CASRPTRLAGGQGELFF | TGTGCCAGCAGACCTACGCGGCTAGCGGGGGGGCAGGGGGAGCTGTTTTTT
- | TRBJ2-3 | - | TRBV5-6 | CASSLTARTLGDTQYF | TGTGCCAGCAGCCTGACAGCCCGGACACTTGGAGATACGCAGTATTTT
TRBD2 | TRBJ2-5 | few | TRBV5-6 | CASSRTSWLLETQYF | TGTGCCAGCAGCAGGACTAGCTGGCTTTTGGAGACCCAGTACTTC
TRBD2 | TRBJ2-1 | - | TRBV4-2 | CASSQDLTGGGREQFF | TGTGCCAGCAGCCAAGATCTGACGGGCGGGGGACGTGAGCAGTTCTTC
- | TRBJ2-5 | - | TRBV18 | CASSPPEKRETQYF | TGTGCCAGCTCACCCCCGGAGAAGCGAGAGACCCAGTACTTC
TRBD1 | TRBJ1-5 | few | TRBV18 | CASSTDRGYSNQPQHF | TGTGCCAGCTCAACGGACAGGGGGTACAGCAATCAGCCCCAGCATTTT
- | TRBJ2-1 | - | TRBV18 | CASSPLRQGTGNEQFF | TGTGCCAGCTCACCACTCAGGCAGGGGACGGGCAATGAGCAGTTCTTC
TRBD1 | TRBJ1-2 | - | TRBV13 | CASSLAGKRQGPYGYTF | TGTGCCAGCAGCTTAGCCGGGAAACGACAGGGGCCCTATGGCTACACCTTC
- | TRBJ2-7 | - | TRBV28 | CASSLSGYEQYF | TGTGCCAGCAGTTTATCCGGCTACGAGCAGTACTTC
- | TRBJ1-1 | - | TRBV6-5 | CASSYIPGEFSEAFF | TGTGCCAGCAGTTACATTCCAGGGGAATTTTCTGAAGCTTTCTTT
TRBD2 | TRBJ2-4 | - | TRBV7-2 | CASSLSSGGGAKNIQYF | TGTGCCAGCAGCCTCTCTAGCGGGGGAGGGGCCAAAAACATTCAGTACTTC
- | TRBJ1-5 | - | TRBV5-1 | CASSLGQGGQPQHF | TGCGCCAGCAGCTTGGGGCAGGGTGGTCAGCCCCAGCATTTT
TRBD1 | TRBJ1-2 | - | TRBV11-2 | CASRRQGGRYGYTF | TGTGCCAGCAGAAGACAGGGCGGGAGGTATGGCTACACCTTC
- | TRBJ1-2 | - | TRBV11-2 | CASVDWRYNGNHF | TGCGCCAGCGTTGATTGGAGGTACAACGGAAATCACTTC
TRBD2 | TRBJ2-1 | - | TRBV6-5 | CASSYSAGAVDEQFF | TGTGCCAGCAGTTACTCAGCGGGGGCCGTGGATGAGCAGTTCTTC